This paragraph reports one T cell receptor beta chain. Its antigen remains unidentified. Trimming removed 2 bases at V and 1 base at J, with 15 bases between. This CDR3 spans 17 amino acids. CDR1 is KGHSH and CDR2 is LQKENI in the germline V gene. Per patient, between 1 and 8 samples were collected at pretreatment and on-treatment time points. This sample stems from a study of PD-L1 blockade in urothelial cancer. For the study at large: Blood gave a median about 150,000 T cells. Whole-study findings and limits: Clones that were tumor-associated expanded more in the blood of durable-benefit patients at 3 weeks.

Libraries were prepared by immunoSEQ multiplex PCR; TCRdb keeps only in-frame clonotypes and omits some of them. The top ten clones hold 4% to 6% of a sample with fewer than 75,000 clones, roughly 84% of them seen once. Sample: PBMCs, taken around atezolizumab (anti-PD-L1) treatment. The chain couples TRBV18 to TRBJ1-3; perhaps TRBD1 as D (5 bases). This clonotype was sampled from a man in his 70s with urothelial cancer. CDR3 nucleotides: TGTGCCAGCTCACCAAAAGGGCCAGGGCCTTCTGGAAACACCATATATTTT. Translation: CASSPKGPGPSGNTIYF.